This T cell receptor beta chain was profiled in a study of blood T cell repertoires in COVID-19. Turning to the study itself: Samples of COVID-19 (acute and convalescent) were obtained from the United States, Italy and Spain. Sources were T cells, B-cell-depleted T cells, or PBMCs; the material itself was cDNA or gDNA.

Authors' processing steps: Reference gene primer amplification in the assay estimated nucleated cell counts. Assay: immunoSEQ multiplex PCR; the TCRdb copy retains only in-frame clones and omits some. V and J calls and clone size are those listed in that table; D and trimming were worked out from the DNA. The sample records about 57,000 clones, 82% being singletons. Between the trimmed V and J ends, which lost 2 bases and 10 bases, there was a span of 14 bases. Germline assignment: CDR1 MNHNS and CDR2 SASEGT. The length of the CDR3 is 13 residues. Input material: peripheral blood. This chain links TRBV6-1 with TRBJ1-1; possibly TRBD1 for D (6 bases). This TCR derives from a woman of 80 years or more with acute or convalescent COVID-19. Written as DNA, the CDR3 is TGTGCCAGCAGTGAAATCCGGGGGGCGCCAGCTTTCTTT. Residues: CASSEIRGAPAFF.